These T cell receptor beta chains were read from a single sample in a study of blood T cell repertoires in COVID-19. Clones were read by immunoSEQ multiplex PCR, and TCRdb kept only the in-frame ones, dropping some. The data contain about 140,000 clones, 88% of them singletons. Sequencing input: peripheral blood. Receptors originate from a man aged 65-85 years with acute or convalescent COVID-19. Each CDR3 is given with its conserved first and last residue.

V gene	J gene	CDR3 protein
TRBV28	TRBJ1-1	CASSPGTGGVVTEAFF
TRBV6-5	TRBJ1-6	CASRGPGTGESPLHF
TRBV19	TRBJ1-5	CASSMGQYNQPQHF
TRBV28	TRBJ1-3	CASSLIGRAGNTIYF
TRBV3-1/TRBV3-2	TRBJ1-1	CASSRAGTAMNTEAFF
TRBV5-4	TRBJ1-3	CASSFTGGDTIYF
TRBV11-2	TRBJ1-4	CAFPQRGEKLFF
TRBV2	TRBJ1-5	CASSDRVNQPQHF
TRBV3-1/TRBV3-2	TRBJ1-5	CASSQGGTGSISNQPQHF
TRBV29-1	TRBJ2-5	CSVAGGEETQYF
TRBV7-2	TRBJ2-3	CASSPSGGGGDTQYF
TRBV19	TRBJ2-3	CASNSGTSGSTDTQYF
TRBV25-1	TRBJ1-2	CASNSGQGRYGYTF
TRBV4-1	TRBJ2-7	CASSRTGPGSYEQYF
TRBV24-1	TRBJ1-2	CATSDPGQGANYGYTF
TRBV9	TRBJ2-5	CASSVAGTRGETQYF
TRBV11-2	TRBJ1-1	CASSLINGNTEAFF
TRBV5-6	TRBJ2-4	CASSLGGQGYIQYF
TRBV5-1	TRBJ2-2	CASSLVQARTGELFF
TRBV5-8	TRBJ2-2	CASSSGTARATGELFF
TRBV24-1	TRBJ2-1	CATSDPSSGGLDEQFF
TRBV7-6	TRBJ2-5	CASSSGLAGSSKETQYF
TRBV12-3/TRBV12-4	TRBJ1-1	CASSLTGGLEAFF
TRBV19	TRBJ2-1	CASSMSAGYKGNEQFF
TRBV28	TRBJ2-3	CASSYTGVKTDTQYF
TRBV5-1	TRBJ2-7	CASSVLAGSTYEQYF
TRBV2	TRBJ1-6	CASSLNSPLHF
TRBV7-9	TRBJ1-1	CASSLPGDGEAFF
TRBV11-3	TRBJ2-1	CASSSSRDRVNEQFF
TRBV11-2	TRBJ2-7	CASSRSDFGSYEQYF
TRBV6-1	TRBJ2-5	CASSEVATLPGETQYF
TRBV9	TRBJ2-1	CASSPFHRGDNEQFF
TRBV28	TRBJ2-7	CASSLFPSGGRNEQYF
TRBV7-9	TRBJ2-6	CASSDRVSGANVLTF
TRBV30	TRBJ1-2	CAWSRGQGLYGYTF
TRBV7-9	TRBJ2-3	CASSLVLAGGPDTQYF
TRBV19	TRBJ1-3	CASATEQPGNTIYF
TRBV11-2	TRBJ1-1	CASSRQLLNTEAFF
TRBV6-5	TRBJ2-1	CASSYQRGGRYNEQFF
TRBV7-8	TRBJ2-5	CASSLGLAGGETQYF
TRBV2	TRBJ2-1	CASSESGTGDNEQFF